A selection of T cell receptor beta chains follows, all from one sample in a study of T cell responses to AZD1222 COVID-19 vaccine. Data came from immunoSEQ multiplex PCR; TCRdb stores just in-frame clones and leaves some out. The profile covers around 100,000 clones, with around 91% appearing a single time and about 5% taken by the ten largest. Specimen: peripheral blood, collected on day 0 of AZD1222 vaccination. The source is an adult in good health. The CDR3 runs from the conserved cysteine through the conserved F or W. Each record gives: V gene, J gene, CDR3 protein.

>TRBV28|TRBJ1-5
CASSLYVQPQHF
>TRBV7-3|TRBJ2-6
CASSPTSSGANVLTF
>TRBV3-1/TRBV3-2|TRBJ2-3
CASSPPRSWLADTQYF
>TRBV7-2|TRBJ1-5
CASSLVTTAHSQHF
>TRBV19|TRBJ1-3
CASSDRQGARSGNTIYF
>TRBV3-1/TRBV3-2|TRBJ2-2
CASSPTRFPGELFF
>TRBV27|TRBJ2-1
CASSSTATGEQFF
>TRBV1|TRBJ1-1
CTSSQVSASGRNTEAFF
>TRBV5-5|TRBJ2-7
CASSRTTYEQYF
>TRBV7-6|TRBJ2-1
CASSPGGQGLDNEQFF
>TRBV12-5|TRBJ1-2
CASGQNPTTNYGYTF
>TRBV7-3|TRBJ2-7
CASSFGGLTEQYF
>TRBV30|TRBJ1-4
CAWSVPGGHEKLFF
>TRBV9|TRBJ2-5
CASSVRLGGIQETQYF
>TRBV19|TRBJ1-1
CASSIGVNTEAFF
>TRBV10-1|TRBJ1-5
CASSEPGLRNQPQHF
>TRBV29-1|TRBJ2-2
CSVNRGTGELFF
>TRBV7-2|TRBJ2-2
CASSLSHPANTGELFF
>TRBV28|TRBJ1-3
CASTILGTGNTIYF
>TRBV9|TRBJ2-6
CASSVAGVSSGANVLTF
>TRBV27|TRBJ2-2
CASSGGTHTGELFF
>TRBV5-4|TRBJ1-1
CASSPGQEYTEAFF
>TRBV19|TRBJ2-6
CASSMGGSSGANVLTF
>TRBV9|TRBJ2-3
CASSAQTGHETQYF
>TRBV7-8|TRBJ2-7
CASSLGSYEQYF
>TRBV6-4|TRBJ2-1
CASSEVEGGAQFF
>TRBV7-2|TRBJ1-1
CASSSTSKLNTEAFF
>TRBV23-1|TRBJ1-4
CASSPSRPRRQEKLFF